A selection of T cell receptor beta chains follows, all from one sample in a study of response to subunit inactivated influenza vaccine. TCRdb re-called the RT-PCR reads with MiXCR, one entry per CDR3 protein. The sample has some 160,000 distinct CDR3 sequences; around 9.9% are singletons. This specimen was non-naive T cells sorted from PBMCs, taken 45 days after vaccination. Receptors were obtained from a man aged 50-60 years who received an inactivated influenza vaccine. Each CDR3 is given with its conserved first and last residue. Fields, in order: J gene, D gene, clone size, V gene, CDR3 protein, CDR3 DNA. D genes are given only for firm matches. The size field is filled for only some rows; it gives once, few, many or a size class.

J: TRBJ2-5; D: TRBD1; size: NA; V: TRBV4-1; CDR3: CASSQEWTGGRGKTQYF; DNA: TGCGCCAGCAGCCAAGAATGGACAGGGGGCCGGGGTAAGACCCAGTACTTC
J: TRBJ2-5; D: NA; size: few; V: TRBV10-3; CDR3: CAISDGVWETQYF; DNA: TGTGCCATCAGTGATGGGGTTTGGGAGACCCAGTACTTC
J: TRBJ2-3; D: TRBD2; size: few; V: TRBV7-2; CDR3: CASSLGTSGGATDTQYF; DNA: TGTGCCAGCAGCCTCGGGACTAGCGGGGGGGCCACAGATACGCAGTATTTT
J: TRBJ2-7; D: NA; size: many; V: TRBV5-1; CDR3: CASSLSGTYEQYF; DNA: TGCGCCAGCAGCTTGTCAGGGACCTACGAGCAGTACTTC
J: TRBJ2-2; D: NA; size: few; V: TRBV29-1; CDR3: CSVEGLNTGELFF; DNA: TGCAGCGTTGAGGGGTTGAACACCGGGGAGCTGTTTTTT
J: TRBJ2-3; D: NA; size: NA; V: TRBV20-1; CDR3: CSASAQGYTDTQYF; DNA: TGCAGTGCTAGCGCACAGGGATACACAGATACGCAGTATTTT
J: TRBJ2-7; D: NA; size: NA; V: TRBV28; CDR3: CASSLPGTEQYF; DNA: TGTGCCAGCAGCCTCCCCGGGACCGAGCAGTACTTC
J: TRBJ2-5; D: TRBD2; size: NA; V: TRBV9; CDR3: CASSVDSGRGETQYF; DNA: TGTGCCAGCAGCGTAGATAGCGGGAGAGGTGAGACCCAGTACTTC
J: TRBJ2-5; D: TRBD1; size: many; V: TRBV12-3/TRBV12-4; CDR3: CASSLVDREETQYF; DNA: TGTGCCAGCAGTTTAGTCGACAGGGAAGAGACCCAGTACTTC
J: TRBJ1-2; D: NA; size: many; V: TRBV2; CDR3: CARAPNSYGYTF; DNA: TGTGCCAGAGCCCCAAACAGTTATGGCTACACCTTC
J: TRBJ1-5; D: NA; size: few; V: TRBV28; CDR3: CASSFGFNQPQHF; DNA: TGTGCCAGCAGTTTCGGATTCAATCAGCCCCAGCATTTT
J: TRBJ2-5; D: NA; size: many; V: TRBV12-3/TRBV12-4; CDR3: CASLLRGLGETQYF; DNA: TGTGCCAGCCTCCTAAGGGGCCTAGGGGAGACCCAGTACTTC
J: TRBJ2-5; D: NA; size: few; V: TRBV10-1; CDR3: CASSRGSHETQYF; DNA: TGCGCCAGCAGCCGGGGATCCCATGAGACCCAGTACTTC
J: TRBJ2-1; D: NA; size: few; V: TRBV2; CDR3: CASSESLRVLEQFF; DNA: TGTGCCAGCAGTGAGAGCTTGCGAGTACTTGAGCAGTTCTTC
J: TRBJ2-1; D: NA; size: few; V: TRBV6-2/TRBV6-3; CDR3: CASSSTGISYNEQFF; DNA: TGTGCCAGCAGTTCCACCGGGATCTCCTACAATGAGCAGTTCTTC
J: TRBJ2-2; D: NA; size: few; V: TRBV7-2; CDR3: CASHLQGGTGELFF; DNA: TGTGCCAGTCACCTACAGGGGGGGACCGGGGAGCTGTTTTTT
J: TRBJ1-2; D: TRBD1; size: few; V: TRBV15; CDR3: CATSRDPRDRSHTNYGYTF; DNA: TGTGCCACCAGCAGAGATCCCCGGGACAGGTCCCACACTAACTATGGCTACACCTTC
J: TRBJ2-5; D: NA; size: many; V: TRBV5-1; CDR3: CASSSLETQYF; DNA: TGCGCCAGCAGCTCCTTAGAGACCCAGTACTTC
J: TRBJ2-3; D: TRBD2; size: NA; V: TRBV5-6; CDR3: CASSLLGAGGPSDTQYF; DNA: TGTGCCAGCAGCTTGCTCGGAGCGGGAGGGCCCTCAGATACGCAGTATTTT
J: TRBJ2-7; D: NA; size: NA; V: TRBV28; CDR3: CASSFGMRLIRAVRFYEQYF; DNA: TGTGCCAGCAGTTTCGGCATGAGATTAATCAGGGCGGTTAGGTTCTACGAGCAGTACTTC
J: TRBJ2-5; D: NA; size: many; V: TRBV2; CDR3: CASSGDYLQETQYF; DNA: TGTGCCAGCAGTGGAGACTACCTACAAGAGACCCAGTACTTC
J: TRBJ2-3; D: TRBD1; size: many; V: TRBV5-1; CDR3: CASHRTGERTDTQYF; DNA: TGCGCCAGTCATCGAACAGGGGAACGCACAGATACGCAGTATTTT
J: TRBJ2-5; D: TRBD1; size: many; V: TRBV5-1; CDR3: CASSLGTAQETQYF; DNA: TGCGCCAGCAGCCTGGGGACAGCTCAAGAGACCCAGTACTTC
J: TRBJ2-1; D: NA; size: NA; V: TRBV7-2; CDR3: CASSLIRGYNEQFF; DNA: TGTGCCAGCAGCTTAATACGGGGTTACAATGAGCAGTTCTTC
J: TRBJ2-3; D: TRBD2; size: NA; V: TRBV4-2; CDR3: CASSPRTSGGVSTDTQYF; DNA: TGTGCCAGCAGCCCTCGGACTAGCGGGGGCGTCAGCACAGATACGCAGTATTTT
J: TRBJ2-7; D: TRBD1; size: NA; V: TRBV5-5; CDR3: CASSYGTGDEQYF; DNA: TGTGCCAGCAGCTACGGGACAGGAGACGAGCAGTACTTC
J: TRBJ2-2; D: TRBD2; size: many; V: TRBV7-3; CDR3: CASSLTGPWLAGVTGELFF; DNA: TGTGCCAGCAGCTTAACGGGGCCTTGGCTAGCGGGCGTCACCGGGGAGCTGTTTTTT
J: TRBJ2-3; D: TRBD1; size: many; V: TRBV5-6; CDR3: CASSIRGRADTQYF; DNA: TGTGCCAGCAGCATCAGGGGGCGGGCAGATACGCAGTATTTT
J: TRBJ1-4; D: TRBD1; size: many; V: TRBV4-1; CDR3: CASSQEGTGRNEKLFF; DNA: TGCGCCAGCAGCCAAGAGGGGACAGGCCGAAATGAAAAACTGTTTTTT
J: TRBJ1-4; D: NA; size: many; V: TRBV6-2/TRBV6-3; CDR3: CASSRGAGNEKLFF; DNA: TGTGCCAGCAGTCGTGGGGCAGGGAACGAAAAACTGTTTTTT
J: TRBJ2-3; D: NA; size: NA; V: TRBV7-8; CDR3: CASSLAGGASTDTQYF; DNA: TGTGCCAGCAGCTTAGCGGGCGGAGCTAGCACAGATACGCAGTATTTT
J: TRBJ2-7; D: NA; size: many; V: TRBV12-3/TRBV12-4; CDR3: CASSLGQGEAREQYF; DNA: TGTGCCAGCAGTTTAGGGCAAGGGGAGGCGAGGGAGCAGTACTTC
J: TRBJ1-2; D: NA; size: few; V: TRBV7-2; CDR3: CASSLLGALGYTF; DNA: TGTGCCAGCAGCTTACTGGGGGCGCTTGGCTACACCTTC
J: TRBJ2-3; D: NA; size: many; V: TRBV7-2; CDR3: CASRETDTQYF; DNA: TGTGCCAGCAGGGAGACAGATACGCAGTATTTT
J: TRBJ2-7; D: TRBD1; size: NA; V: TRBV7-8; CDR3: CASSPWGQVSHEQYF; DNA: TGTGCCAGCAGCCCTTGGGGACAGGTTTCCCACGAGCAGTACTTC
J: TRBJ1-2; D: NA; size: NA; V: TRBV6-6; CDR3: CASSYLNYGYTF; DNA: TGTGCCAGCAGTTATCTGAACTATGGCTACACCTTC
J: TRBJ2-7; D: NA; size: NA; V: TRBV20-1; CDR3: CSASRESYEQYF; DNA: TGCAGTGCTAGTAGGGAATCCTACGAGCAGTACTTC
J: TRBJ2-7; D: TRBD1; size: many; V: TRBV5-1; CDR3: CASTWGAGGNYEQYF; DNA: TGCGCCAGCACCTGGGGGGCAGGGGGCAACTACGAGCAGTACTTC
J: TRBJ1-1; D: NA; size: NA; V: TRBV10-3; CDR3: CAISERNRMTEAFF; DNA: TGTGCCATCAGTGAGAGGAACAGAATGACTGAAGCTTTCTTT
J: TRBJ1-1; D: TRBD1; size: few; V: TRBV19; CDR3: CASSMPGQAYTEAFF; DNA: TGTGCCAGTAGTATGCCGGGACAGGCGTACACTGAAGCTTTCTTT
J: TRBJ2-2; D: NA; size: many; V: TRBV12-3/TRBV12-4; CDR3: CASSLFTSSNTGELFF; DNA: TGTGCCAGCAGTTTGTTCACTAGCTCGAACACCGGGGAGCTGTTTTTT
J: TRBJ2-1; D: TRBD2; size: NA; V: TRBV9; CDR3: CASSVGPVAGAGNEQFF; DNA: TGTGCCAGCAGCGTAGGACCGGTAGCGGGAGCGGGCAATGAGCAGTTCTTC
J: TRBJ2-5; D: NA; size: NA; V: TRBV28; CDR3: CASSFPGETQYF; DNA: TGTGCCAGCAGTTTCCCCGGTGAGACCCAGTACTTC
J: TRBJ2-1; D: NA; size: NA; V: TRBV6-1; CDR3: CASSDGRLGQFF; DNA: TGTGCCAGCAGTGACGGAAGGCTGGGGCAGTTCTTC